The 20 T cell receptor beta chains below come from one sample, sequenced in a study of identical twins. Using its own MiXCR run on the 5' RACE reads, TCRdb lists one record per CDR3 protein. In the table there are some 190,000 distinct CDR3 sequences, approximately 15% of which are singletons. The sample also formed part of further work on T cells expressing NK-cell markers.

Sequenced material: CD8+ T cells sorted from blood. All receptors come from a woman aged 18-30 years in good health.

This clonotype occurred a few times. The gene calls are TRBV27 and TRBJ2-3, with 10 bases that match TRBD2. Trimming took 2 bases from V and 6 from J; bases not matched to a gene: 2. Germline V gene data show CDR1 as MNHEY and CDR2 as SMNVEV (reference sequence). The CDR3 is made up of 14 amino acids. The DNA of the CDR3 is TGTGCCAGCAGTTTAACTAGCGGGGCCGATACGCAGTATTTT. It is translated as CASSLTSGADTQYF.

V usage is TRBV7-9 and J usage is TRBJ1-1; D uncertain. V was pared by 3 bases and J by 12 bases, with 14 bases between. Germline CDR1 SEHNR, CDR2 FQNEAQ (reference sequence). This CDR3 spans 12 amino acids. In nucleotides, the CDR3 is TGTGCCAGCAGCTTTTTAGCAGATACATCTTTCTTT. Amino acids: CASSFLADTSFF.

This chain joins TRBV7-2 and TRBJ2-7; 9 bases line up with TRBD1. The germline CDR1 and CDR2 sequences are SGHTA and FQGNSA. V shed 4 bases, J shed 0 bases, and the junction held 4 bases outside the gene matches. The length of the CDR3 is 15 residues. Here the CDR3 DNA reads TGTGCCAGCAGCTACGGGACAGGGAGCTCCTACGAGCAGTACTTC. It codes for CASSYGTGSSYEQYF.

This clonotype turned up a few times. The J gene is TRBJ2-1, the V gene TRBV27, with 10 bases aligning to TRBD1. The ends lost 4 bases at V and 3 bases at J; junction bases unmatched: 3. CDR1 is MNHEY, CDR2 SMNVEV, per germline (reference sequence). This CDR3 region has 15 residues. Here the CDR3 DNA reads TGTGCCAGCAGTTCTGGACAGGGGGTCTACAATGAGCAGTTCTTC. Protein: CASSSGQGVYNEQFF.

This chain links TRBV27 with TRBJ2-7; D gene unclear. From germline, CDR1 is MNHEY and CDR2 SMNVEV (reference sequence). The CDR3 is made up of 13 amino acids. V gave up 5 bases and J gave up 2 bases, with 10 bases separating them. The CDR3 coding sequence is TGTGCCAGCAGTGAGACCCGAGCCTACGAGCAGTACTTC. Protein product: CASSETRAYEQYF.

The chain joins TRBV5-1 to TRBJ2-3; no clear D. Trimming shortened V by 6 bases and J by 2 bases, and 13 bases separated the two germline ends. In germline, CDR1 is SGHRS, CDR2 YFSETQ. The CDR3 sequence is 14 residues long. This CDR3 reads CASKSPAHTDTQYF. CDR3 nucleotide sequence: TGCGCCAGCAAGTCGCCTGCGCACACAGATACGCAGTATTTT.

In its sample, this clonotype was seen a few times. The J gene is TRBJ2-1, the V gene TRBV7-2; D possibly corresponds to TRBD1 (5 bases). CDR3 length: 15 amino acids. Germline loops: CDR1 SGHTA, CDR2 FQGNSA. The germline V and J ends were trimmed by 7 bases and 0 bases, with 13 bases remaining between them. The CDR3 DNA is TGTGCCAGCAATGTCAGGGCCAGCTCCTACAATGAGCAGTTCTTC. This sequence encodes CASNVRASSYNEQFF.

The chain joins TRBV4-1 to TRBJ1-6; 7 nucleotides agree with TRBD1. Germline CDR1 reads MGHRA; CDR2 reads YSYEKL. The V gene end was trimmed by 3 bases and the J gene end by 5 bases; junction bases not matched to a gene: 4. The CDR3 has 15 amino acids. DNA for the CDR3: TGCGCCAGCAGCCAGATAACAGGGGATAATTCACCCCTCCACTTT. Translating gives CASSQITGDNSPLHF.

V and J are TRBV7-9 and TRBJ2-3; 10 bases map to TRBD2. This CDR3 has 15 amino acids. From germline, CDR1 is SEHNR and CDR2 FQNEAQ (reference sequence). The trim removed 2 bases at V and 5 bases at J, leaving 4 bases unmatched. The CDR3, as DNA: TGTGCCAGCAGCTTAAGCGGGGGGGCTGGAGATACGCAGTATTTT. It codes for CASSLSGGAGDTQYF.

The chain is built from TRBV7-9 and TRBJ2-7; 8 bases line up with TRBD1. V trimming: 2 bases; J trimming: 0 bases; junction bases outside the gene matches: 9. The CDR3 covers 17 residues. Per germline, CDR1 SEHNR and CDR2 FQNEAQ (reference sequence). The CDR3 bases are TGTGCCAGCAGCTTAAACCCAAGGACAGGGAGCTCCTACGAGCAGTACTTC. It is translated as CASSLNPRTGSSYEQYF.

This clonotype was observed a few times. The chain has TRBV9 and TRBJ1-1; D ambiguous. The CDR3 is 13 amino acids. CDR1 and CDR2 (germline): SGDLS, YYNGEE. Trimming took 6 bases from V and 6 from J, leaving 15 bases between them. The CDR3 protein is CASTPPLGAEAFF. The CDR3 DNA follows: TGTGCCAGCACTCCCCCCCTCGGGGCTGAAGCTTTCTTT.

V is TRBV5-5 and J is TRBJ2-3, with 7 bases that match TRBD2. Germline V gene data show CDR1 as SGHKS and CDR2 as YYEKEE (reference sequence). This CDR3 region has 14 residues. V lost 3 bases to trimming and J lost 5 bases; unmatched junction nucleotides: 6. The CDR3 sequence: CASSSGGTGDTQYF. CDR3 in DNA: TGTGCCAGCAGCTCGGGGGGAACGGGAGATACGCAGTATTTT.

This clonotype has only a few counts. The chain joins TRBV20-1 to TRBJ1-2; 10 nucleotides agree with TRBD1. CDR3 length: 16 amino acids. J was trimmed by 5 bases and V by 0 bases; bases with no gene match: 9. Germline CDR1 DFQATT, CDR2 SNEGSKA (reference sequence). The CDR3 DNA reads as TGCAGTGCTAGAGATCTTGACAGGGGGCTCTGGTATGGCTACACCTTC. Its protein product is CSARDLDRGLWYGYTF.

Only a few counts were recorded for this clonotype. DNA of the CDR3: TGTGGGGCCAGGGGTATTAATGAAAAACTGTTTTTT. Translated, it gives CGARGINEKLFF. The V gene is TRBV6-1, the J gene TRBJ1-4; possible D gene TRBD1, 6 bases. Germline V gene lookup returns CDR1 MNHNS and CDR2 SASEGT. This CDR3 spans 12 amino acids.

This clonotype was seen repeatedly, ten times or more. The chain recombines TRBV4-1 with TRBJ2-1, with D maybe TRBD2 (6 bases). This CDR3 has 15 residues. CDR1 MGHRA and CDR2 YSYEKL come from the germline V gene. V was cut by 4 bases and J by 8 bases, with 18 bases left in between. The CDR3 region has the DNA TGCGCCAGCAGCCTTAACCGGGACTCTGAATATGAGCAGTTCTTC. Translated: CASSLNRDSEYEQFF.

This clonotype was found a few times. The CDR3 region is CASSPGAVTSGRYTDTQYF. CDR3 coding DNA: TGTGCCAGCAGCCCGGGCGCCGTTACTAGCGGAAGGTACACAGATACGCAGTATTTT. V and J are TRBV3-1 and TRBJ2-3; TRBD2 aligns across 8 bases. This CDR3 contains 19 residues. Germline trimming cut 4 bases from V and 2 bases from J; bases unmatched to any gene: 17. Per the germline V gene, CDR1 is LGHDT and CDR2 is YNNKEL (reference sequence).

This clonotype was picked up a small number of times. CDR3 in DNA: TGTGCCAGCAGTTTCGCCCGGACAGGGGGCAACCTACTTCCCTACGAGCAGTACTTC. Residues: CASSFARTGGNLLPYEQYF. V usage is TRBV12-3 or TRBV12-4 and J usage is TRBJ2-7; 11 positions agree with TRBD1. The CDR3 has 19 residues. The V and J ends lost 3 bases and 2 bases, in that order; junction bases with no gene match: 15.

This clonotype was observed a handful of times. DNA of the CDR3: TGCGCCAGCATGGGTCGGGAGAACACCGGGGAGCTGTTTTTT. This codes for CASMGRENTGELFF. The chain recombines TRBV10-2 with TRBJ2-2, with a weak D call TRBD2 (5 bases). Per germline, CDR1 WSHSY and CDR2 SAAADI. The CDR3 covers 14 residues. V lost 7 bases and J lost 1, with 10 bases in between.

The chain links TRBV5-6 to TRBJ1-1; 9 bases align to TRBD1. Germline loops: CDR1 SGHDT, CDR2 YYEEEE. After removal of 2 bases from V and 0 bases from J, the junction contained 8 bases not matched to a gene. The CDR3 sequence is 17 residues long. CDR3 protein: CASSFLGQGVLNTEAFF. The CDR3 coding sequence is TGTGCCAGCAGCTTCCTGGGACAGGGCGTCTTGAACACTGAAGCTTTCTTT. The variable domain in full, completed from reference TRBV5-6 and TRBJ1-1, reads DAGVTQSPTHLIKTRGQQVTLRCSPKSGHDTVSWYQQALGQGPQFIFQYYEEEERQRGNFPDRFSGHQFPNYSSELNVNALLLGDSALYLCASSFLGQGVLNTEAFFGQGTRLTVV.

This clonotype came up many times. The chain employs TRBV15 and TRBJ2-1; 8 bases agree with TRBD2. This CDR3 has 16 amino acids. V lost 3 bases and J lost 8; bases outside the gene matches: 12. CDR1 is LNHNV and CDR2 is YYDKDF in the germline V gene (reference sequence). Written as DNA, the CDR3 is TGTGCCACCAGCAGTACTTCTGCGGGGGGTCTCCATGAGCAGTTCTTC. It codes for CATSSTSAGGLHEQFF. Based on the CDR3 plus reference TRBV15 and TRBJ2-1, the full variable domain is DAMVIQNPRYQVTQFGKPVTLSCSQTLNHNVMYWYQQKSSQAPKLLFHYYDKDFNNEADTPDNFQSRRPNTSFCFLDIRSPGLGDTAMYLCATSSTSAGGLHEQFFGPGTRLTVL.